The rows below give T cell receptor beta chains drawn from one sample of a study of blood T cell repertoires in COVID-19. TCRdb's table, derived via immunoSEQ multiplex PCR, lists solely in-frame clones and lacks some. The sample has 95,000 to 100,000 clones; around 93% are singletons. Source material: peripheral blood. The origin of the receptors is a man between 45 and 60 years old with acute or convalescent COVID-19. Both conserved end residues are part of each CDR3.

v_call: TRBV4-2
j_call: TRBJ2-7
cdr3_length: 19
cdr3_aa: CASSERGGAGLASSYEQYF

v_call: TRBV7-6
j_call: TRBJ1-6
cdr3_length: 16
cdr3_aa: CASSPLGQGDNSPLHF

v_call: TRBV18
j_call: TRBJ2-1
cdr3_length: 14
cdr3_aa: CASSPEGLTGEQFF

v_call: TRBV5-1
j_call: TRBJ1-1
cdr3_length: 15
cdr3_aa: CASSFRQGMNTEAFF

v_call: TRBV4-1
j_call: TRBJ2-7
cdr3_length: 16
cdr3_aa: CASSQNQGGDSYEQYF

v_call: TRBV3-1/TRBV3-2
j_call: TRBJ2-7
cdr3_length: 14
cdr3_aa: CASSSAGPRYEQYF

v_call: TRBV4-2
j_call: TRBJ2-1
cdr3_length: 17
cdr3_aa: CASSPIGLRGPYNEQFF

v_call: TRBV6-6
j_call: TRBJ1-5
cdr3_length: 12
cdr3_aa: CASRQGNQPQHF

v_call: TRBV7-2
j_call: TRBJ1-3
cdr3_length: 14
cdr3_aa: CASSTNRFGNTIYF

v_call: TRBV19
j_call: TRBJ2-3
cdr3_length: 17
cdr3_aa: CASSISVLAGITDTQYF

v_call: TRBV5-1
j_call: TRBJ1-3
cdr3_length: 16
cdr3_aa: CASSLTGDPSGNTIYF

v_call: TRBV27
j_call: TRBJ1-6
cdr3_length: 13
cdr3_aa: CASRDREHSPLHF

v_call: TRBV18
j_call: TRBJ1-1
cdr3_length: 14
cdr3_aa: CASSRGQANTEAFF

v_call: TRBV19
j_call: TRBJ2-7
cdr3_length: 14
cdr3_aa: CASSIGAGTYEQYF

v_call: TRBV25-1
j_call: TRBJ1-4
cdr3_length: 13
cdr3_aa: CASSEEGDEKLFF

v_call: TRBV2
j_call: TRBJ1-6
cdr3_length: 12
cdr3_aa: CASSLNFSPLHF

v_call: TRBV5-4
j_call: TRBJ1-4
cdr3_length: 17
cdr3_aa: CASSPEGGGGGAGKLFF

v_call: TRBV15
j_call: TRBJ2-5
cdr3_length: 11
cdr3_aa: CATSGKETQYF

v_call: TRBV6-1
j_call: TRBJ1-2
cdr3_length: 15
cdr3_aa: CASSEAETGDYGYTF

v_call: TRBV7-2
j_call: TRBJ2-1
cdr3_length: 16
cdr3_aa: CASSLVASGGINEQFF

v_call: TRBV10-2
j_call: TRBJ2-5
cdr3_length: 14
cdr3_aa: CASRPTRGQETQYF

v_call: TRBV5-1
j_call: TRBJ1-2
cdr3_length: 16
cdr3_aa: CASSRDARAANYGYTF

v_call: TRBV6-6
j_call: TRBJ2-3
cdr3_length: 16
cdr3_aa: CASSYSQQGGTDTQYF

v_call: TRBV4-3
j_call: TRBJ2-1
cdr3_length: 16
cdr3_aa: CASSQGDSPHYNEQFF

v_call: TRBV7-6
j_call: TRBJ2-7
cdr3_length: 15
cdr3_aa: CASSYGTGGADEQYF

v_call: TRBV5-1
j_call: TRBJ2-7
cdr3_length: 12
cdr3_aa: CASSQDRGEQYF

v_call: TRBV30
j_call: TRBJ1-5
cdr3_length: 14
cdr3_aa: CAWSPLSGNQPQHF

v_call: TRBV20-1
j_call: TRBJ1-6
cdr3_length: 15
cdr3_aa: CSASRQGAGNSPLHF

v_call: TRBV12-3/TRBV12-4
j_call: TRBJ1-2
cdr3_length: 13
cdr3_aa: CASSLGAAYGYTF

v_call: TRBV24-1
j_call: TRBJ2-5
cdr3_length: 14
cdr3_aa: CATSRPGQGETQYF

v_call: TRBV6-6
j_call: TRBJ1-1
cdr3_length: 15
cdr3_aa: CASSNRQGSNTEAFF

v_call: TRBV5-4
j_call: TRBJ2-5
cdr3_length: 14
cdr3_aa: CASSIRRVQETQYF

v_call: TRBV18
j_call: TRBJ1-4
cdr3_length: 13
cdr3_aa: CASSPGAGEKLFF

v_call: TRBV28
j_call: TRBJ2-5
cdr3_length: 16
cdr3_aa: CASSNSLRAERETQYF

v_call: TRBV4-3
j_call: TRBJ1-1
cdr3_length: 14
cdr3_aa: CASSFQTENTEAFF

v_call: TRBV3-1/TRBV3-2
j_call: TRBJ1-5
cdr3_length: 15
cdr3_aa: CASSTGTGVNQPQHF

v_call: TRBV2
j_call: TRBJ2-7
cdr3_length: 15
cdr3_aa: CASSEGAGSAYEQYF

v_call: TRBV24-1
j_call: TRBJ2-3
cdr3_length: 12
cdr3_aa: CATSAGGDTQYF

v_call: TRBV7-9
j_call: TRBJ2-7
cdr3_length: 14
cdr3_aa: CASSGRTGGYEQYF

v_call: TRBV7-2
j_call: TRBJ2-2
cdr3_length: 16
cdr3_aa: CASSPTTGQWIGELFF

v_call: TRBV11-2
j_call: TRBJ2-1
cdr3_length: 14
cdr3_aa: CASSLELSYNEQFF

v_call: TRBV3-1/TRBV3-2
j_call: TRBJ2-1
cdr3_length: 15
cdr3_aa: CASSQGAGVGDEQFF

v_call: TRBV15
j_call: TRBJ1-2
cdr3_length: 15
cdr3_aa: CATSRGGSGGIGYTF

v_call: TRBV9
j_call: TRBJ1-2
cdr3_length: 13
cdr3_aa: CASSPLSDYGYTF

v_call: TRBV2
j_call: TRBJ2-1
cdr3_length: 16
cdr3_aa: CASSEWSTGSYNEQFF

v_call: TRBV7-9
j_call: TRBJ1-5
cdr3_length: 15
cdr3_aa: CASSLGTGRGQPQHF

v_call: TRBV3-1/TRBV3-2
j_call: TRBJ2-2
cdr3_length: 17
cdr3_aa: CASMPSPGQANTGELFF

v_call: TRBV11-1
j_call: TRBJ1-1
cdr3_length: 12
cdr3_aa: CASSLGQNSAFF

v_call: TRBV4-1
j_call: TRBJ1-2
cdr3_length: 16
cdr3_aa: CASSQTHPGGGYGYTF

v_call: TRBV7-8
j_call: TRBJ2-2
cdr3_length: 16
cdr3_aa: CASNTQGASNTGELFF

v_call: TRBV14
j_call: TRBJ2-7
cdr3_length: 15
cdr3_aa: CASSQGGGGTYEQYF

v_call: TRBV7-2
j_call: TRBJ1-6
cdr3_length: 18
cdr3_aa: CASSLVGGQSSYNSPLHF

v_call: TRBV2
j_call: TRBJ2-3
cdr3_length: 13
cdr3_aa: CASGAGETDTQYF

v_call: TRBV6-5
j_call: TRBJ1-1
cdr3_length: 14
cdr3_aa: CASSRTPGGTEAFF

v_call: TRBV10-1
j_call: TRBJ1-2
cdr3_length: 14
cdr3_aa: CASSDTRDSYGYTF